This TCR beta chain originates from a study of technical replicates of blood from several donors. This CDR3 is built from 17 residues. Germline values: CDR1 SGHNT, CDR2 YYREEE (reference sequence). Trimming at V came to 0 bases and at J to 2 bases, leaving 10 bases not matched to a gene. The table came from immunoSEQ multiplex PCR; TCRdb's copy has only in-frame clones and leaves some out. The sample holds over 70,000 clones, 90% to 95% seen once. The sequence was collected from a human donor in good health. Some clones in this sample may be carry-over from other donors' samples. This chain links TRBV5-4 with TRBJ1-1; 7 nucleotides agree with TRBD1. Specimen: PBMCs. CDR3 in DNA: TGTGCCAGCAGCTTGGAAGGGGCCAGGGGGACAAACACTGAAGCTTTCTTT. Amino acid sequence: CASSLEGARGTNTEAFF.